This paragraph covers one TCR beta chain sequence. These data come from a study of PD-1 blockade in classical Hodgkin lymphoma. Time point indicated: cycle 4 day 1 (C4D1), after more than 5 weeks of nivolumab. Each and every patient relapsed after autologous stem cell transplantation, and patients got differing brentuximab vedotin exposure. V trimming: 3 bases; J trimming: 3 bases; junction bases outside the gene matches: 5. Germline assignment: CDR1 LNHDA and CDR2 SQIVND (reference sequence). The CDR3 runs to 15 residues. Data came from immunoSEQ multiplex PCR; TCRdb stores just in-frame clones and leaves some out. The sample lists 20,000 or so clones; 80% were seen once.

The clonotype comes from a human donor with classical Hodgkin lymphoma. The specimen comprised peripheral blood mononuclear cells (PBMCs), sampled before the fourth cycle of nivolumab. V and J are TRBV19 and TRBJ2-7, with 10 bases matching TRBD1. The CDR3 region is CASSISGTGDYEQYF. DNA of the CDR3: TGTGCCAGTAGTATCTCCGGGACAGGGGACTACGAGCAGTACTTC.